Each of the 25 T cell receptor beta chains below was sequenced from the same sample in a study of siplizumab effects on memory and regulatory T cells. Clones were read by immunoSEQ multiplex PCR, and TCRdb kept only the in-frame ones, dropping some. This sample has about 100,000 clones, with 80% to 95% found just once. Sequenced input: CD4+ T cells sorted from blood. These receptors were taken from a human donor in good health.

V is TRBV11-2 and J is TRBJ1-2; the match to TRBD1 covers 8 bases. V gave up 5 bases and J gave up 4 bases; unmatched junction bases: 9. The CDR3 extends over 15 amino acids. Per germline, CDR1 SGHAT and CDR2 FQNNGV. The CDR3: CASSPRDRRTYGYTF. The CDR3 DNA sequence: TGTGCCAGCAGCCCCCGGGACAGGCGCACCTATGGCTACACCTTC.

The CDR3 here is CASTSSDQRGEKLFF. The CDR3 DNA follows: TGTGCCAGCACCTCCTCGGACCAAAGAGGTGAAAAACTGTTTTTT. The chain links TRBV6-5 to TRBJ1-4; D ambiguous. CDR3 length equals 15 residues. CDR1 and CDR2 (germline): MNHEY, SVGAGI. Trimming shortened V by 7 bases and J by 7 bases, and 19 bases separated the two germline ends.

The V call is TRBV5-1, the J call TRBJ2-5; D is uncertain. CDR3 length equals 13 residues. Germline V gene sequence: CDR1 SGHRS, CDR2 YFSETQ. V gave up 0 bases and J gave up 9 bases, with 12 bases separating them. In nucleotides, the CDR3 is TGCGCCAGCAGCTTGGGGCAGGAAAGACCCCAGTACTTC. Protein product: CASSLGQERPQYF.

The chain joins TRBV18 to TRBJ2-5; 9 nucleotides align to TRBD2. Unmatched junction bases numbered 6, after V lost 4 bases and J lost 3 bases. This CDR3 spans 15 amino acids. Germline CDR1 KGHSH, CDR2 LQKENI. The CDR3 region has the DNA TGTGCCAGCTCACGCCAGCGGGGGGAGGAAGAGACCCAGTACTTC. Its protein is CASSRQRGEEETQYF. Full variable domain (remainder filled in from reference TRBV18 and TRBJ2-5): NAGVMQNPRHLVRRRGQEARLRCSPMKGHSHVYWYRQLPEEGLKFMVYLQKENIIDESGMPKERFSAEFPKEGPSILRIQQVVRGDSAAYFCASSRQRGEEETQYFGPGTRLLVL.

The rearrangement joins TRBV19 to TRBJ1-6; D may be TRBD1 (5 bases). The germline CDR1 and CDR2 sequences are LNHDA and SQIVND (reference sequence). Between the trimmed V and J ends, which lost 3 bases and 0 bases, there was a span of 18 bases. The length of the CDR3 is 19 residues. The CDR3 region has the DNA TGTGCCAGTAGTATCGAGGGCAGGGCGGTGATCTCCTATAATTCACCCCTCCACTTT. Amino acid sequence: CASSIEGRAVISYNSPLHF.

The V and J genes are TRBV7-2 and TRBJ1-5, with D possibly matching TRBD1 (6 bases). The CDR3 has 13 residues. CDR1 SGHTA and CDR2 FQGNSA come from the germline V gene. V dropped 7 bases and J dropped 2 bases, with 9 bases sitting between them. CDR3 sequence reads: CASNPGGNQPQHF. CDR3 nucleotide sequence: TGTGCCAGCAACCCAGGGGGCAATCAGCCCCAGCATTTT.

Details on this clone: The junction departs from the called germline gene at one end, perhaps through a read error. The chain has TRBV2 and TRBJ1-6, with D hard to call. Germline CDR1 and CDR2: SNHLY and FYNNEI. The CDR3 consists of 15 residues. DNA of the CDR3: TGTGCCAGCAGAGAATCGGGTTCCTTTAATTCACCCCTCCACTTT. It codes for CASRESGSFNSPLHF. Full variable domain (remainder filled in from reference TRBV2 and TRBJ1-6): EPEVTQTPSHQVTQMGQEVILRCVPISNHLYFYWYRQILGQKVEFLVSFYNNEISEKSEIFDDQFSVERPDGSNFTLKIRSTKLEDSAMYFCASRESGSFNSPLHFGNGTRLTVT.

This clone has more than one count but fewer than ten. This chain joins TRBV28 and TRBJ1-5; no clear D gene. This CDR3 contains 12 residues. Trimming took 3 bases from V and 7 from J, leaving 7 bases between them. In germline, CDR1 is MDHEN, CDR2 SYDVKM. The chain's CDR3 is CASSFLKQPQHF. CDR3 nucleotides: TGTGCCAGCAGTTTCCTGAAACAGCCCCAGCATTTT.

The chain combines TRBV5-1 with TRBJ2-3; either TRBD1 or TRBD2 may supply D (5 bases each). The CDR3 spans 15 residues. In germline, CDR1 is SGHRS, CDR2 YFSETQ. The V and J ends lost 3 bases and 2 bases respectively, with 13 bases between them. DNA of the CDR3: TGCGCCAGCAGCTGGGGACGGTCATCCACAGATACGCAGTATTTT. Translated, it gives CASSWGRSSTDTQYF.

J is TRBJ1-3 and V is TRBV4-3; D unclear. The CDR3 spans 14 residues. Germline V CDR1 and CDR2: LGHNA, YSLEER. V was trimmed by 0 bases and J by 1 base, leaving 4 bases between them. The CDR3 coding sequence is TGCGCCAGCAGCCAAGAGACGTCTGGAAACACCATATATTTT. This translates into CASSQETSGNTIYF.

V usage is TRBV29-1 and J usage is TRBJ2-2; D uncertain. The CDR3 extends over 15 amino acids. V was cut by 4 bases and J by 0 bases, with 12 bases left in between. Germline V gives CDR1 SQVTM, CDR2 ANQGSEA. The CDR3: CSVAPPASNTGELFF. The CDR3 nucleotides read TGCAGCGTTGCCCCGCCGGCGTCGAACACCGGGGAGCTGTTTTTT.

This chain connects TRBV29-1 to TRBJ2-7, with D possibly being TRBD1 (6 bases). The germline V gene has CDR1 SQVTM and CDR2 ANQGSEA. V shed 4 bases and J shed 0 bases, with 10 bases lying between them. This CDR3 spans 13 amino acids. The CDR3 DNA sequence: TGCAGCGTTGTTAGGGGGAGCTCCTACGAGCAGTACTTC. The encoded protein is CSVVRGSSYEQYF.

The rearrangement joins TRBV4-2 to TRBJ2-7, with 8 bases matching TRBD2. Looked up from germline, CDR1 is LGHNA and CDR2 is YNFKEQ. The CDR3 is made up of 15 amino acids. Unmatched junction bases numbered 11, after V lost 1 base and J lost 9 bases. The CDR3, as DNA: TGTGCCAGCAGCCAAGCGGGGGGGATTCTCGAAGGGCAGTACTTC. This translates into CASSQAGGILEGQYF.

This clone was found once. V and J are TRBV29-1 and TRBJ2-7; the D is unclear. The V and J ends lost 2 bases and 4 bases respectively, with 12 bases between them. The CDR3 covers 13 residues. Germline lookup yields CDR1 SQVTM and CDR2 ANQGSEA. The CDR3 nucleotides are TGCAGCGTTGAAATTTTATCGGGTTACGAGCAGTACTTC. It translates to CSVEILSGYEQYF.

The chain employs TRBV6-1 and TRBJ2-7; 7 bases align to TRBD1. CDR1 and CDR2 from the germline V gene are MNHNS and SASEGT. This CDR3 has 14 residues. The J segment lost 6 bases and the V segment lost 2 bases, leaving 7 bases of the junction unmatched. The DNA for the CDR3 is TGTGCCAGCAGTGAAATTTACAGGGGTAGCGAGCAGTACTTC. It encodes CASSEIYRGSEQYF.

This rearrangement joins TRBV4-3 to TRBJ2-1; 9 bases line up with TRBD1. Losses at the gene ends were 4 bases for V and 4 bases for J; bases not matched to a gene: 5. The CDR3 covers 15 residues. CDR1 and CDR2 (germline): LGHNA, YSLEER. CDR3 DNA sequence: TGCGCCAGCAGCCTAGGACAGGGGTGGTACAATGAGCAGTTCTTC. The encoded protein is CASSLGQGWYNEQFF.

The chain combines TRBV5-6 with TRBJ1-5, with D possibly being TRBD1 (6 bases). This CDR3 contains 14 residues. Trimming took 2 bases from V and 2 from J, leaving 8 bases between them. Germline loops: CDR1 SGHDT, CDR2 YYEEEE. CDR3 protein: CASSFRQGNQPQHF. The CDR3 region has the DNA TGTGCCAGCAGCTTCCGACAGGGCAATCAGCCCCAGCATTTT.

V is TRBV14 and J is TRBJ1-1, with D possibly being TRBD1 (5 bases). Looked up from germline, CDR1 is SGHDN and CDR2 is FVKESK. The CDR3 sequence is 16 residues long. V lost 2 bases, J lost 0 bases, and 13 bases lay in between. The CDR3 DNA sequence: TGTGCCAGCAGCCAAATGCCGGGACTTATGAACACTGAAGCTTTCTTT. Its translation: CASSQMPGLMNTEAFF.

The chain links TRBV11-3 to TRBJ1-3; no firm D call. This CDR3 region has 16 residues. From germline, CDR1 is SGHNT and CDR2 YENEEA. The V gene lost 0 bases and the J gene lost 0 bases, with 9 bases spanning the gap. In nucleotides, the CDR3 is TGTGCCAGCAGCTTAGATGTAGGGCTCTCTGGAAACACCATATATTTT. Encoded protein: CASSLDVGLSGNTIYF.

Concerning this clone itself: Within the sample, other DNA sequences also encode this same CDR3. The V call is TRBV6-1, the J call TRBJ2-7; 8 nucleotides agree with TRBD1. With 5 bases clipped from V and 4 bases from J, the junction kept 10 bases outside the gene matches. This CDR3 region has 15 residues. Germline CDR1 is MNHNS and CDR2 is SASEGT. The CDR3 protein is CASSSDSGGKYEQYF. CDR3 bases: TGTGCCAGCAGTAGCGATTCAGGGGGCAAATACGAGCAGTACTTC.

The gene calls are TRBV5-1 and TRBJ2-1; 10 bases fit TRBD2. Germline-derived CDR1 and CDR2 are SGHRS and YFSETQ. The CDR3 has 17 residues. J lost 2 bases, V lost 4 bases, and 9 bases had no gene match. CDR3 sequence: CASSRGSSGGPYNEQFF. CDR3 in DNA: TGCGCCAGCAGCCGAGGTTCTAGCGGGGGACCCTACAATGAGCAGTTCTTC.

V and J are TRBV19 and TRBJ2-6; D not certain. Germline CDR1 is LNHDA and CDR2 is SQIVND (reference sequence). Trimming cost V 6 bases and J 2 bases, with 11 bases left between them. This CDR3 contains 15 residues. CDR3 DNA: TGTGCCAGTAGCCCGAAGACTGCTGGGGCCAACGTCCTGACTTTC. Translation gives CASSPKTAGANVLTF.

The rearrangement links TRBV5-1 to TRBJ2-5; TRBD2 might be the D (7 bases). With 6 bases removed from V and 4 bases from J, the gap between germline ends came to 19 bases. CDR1 and CDR2 from the germline V gene are SGHRS and YFSETQ. The CDR3 length is 15 residues. This chain's CDR3 is CASNLGGGRGETQYF. The CDR3 DNA is TGCGCCAGCAATCTTGGGGGGGGCCGGGGAGAGACCCAGTACTTC.

The chain combines TRBV7-8 with TRBJ2-5; D perhaps matches TRBD2 (6 bases). Trimming pared 4 bases from V and 1 base from J, leaving 7 bases between. This CDR3 has 13 amino acids. Germline assignment: CDR1 SGHVS and CDR2 FQNEAQ. CDR3 sequence: CASSSGLQETQYF. DNA for the CDR3: TGTGCCAGCAGCTCGGGACTCCAAGAGACCCAGTACTTC. The variable domain in full, with the rest retrieved from reference TRBV7-8 and TRBJ2-5, is GAGVSQSPRYKVAKRGQDVALRCDPISGHVSLFWYQQALGQGPEFLTYFQNEAQLDKSGLPSDRFFAERPEGSVSTLKIQRTQQEDSAVYLCASSSGLQETQYFGPGTRLLVL.

The chain recombines TRBV27 with TRBJ2-4, with 7 bases fitting TRBD1. Germline values: CDR1 MNHEY, CDR2 SMNVEV (reference sequence). CDR3 length: 15 amino acids. J was trimmed by 3 bases and V by 6 bases; bases with no gene match: 8. The CDR3, as DNA: TGTGCCAGCAGGACTTCACAGGGGCTCAAAAACATTCAGTACTTC. Translated: CASRTSQGLKNIQYF.